One sample yielded the 23 T cell receptor beta chains listed below, sequenced in a study of OX40 agonist ivuxolimab in advanced cancers. Profiling relied on immunoSEQ multiplex PCR, and the TCRdb table lists in-frame clones only, not all of them. The sample gives thousands of clones, 55% to 75% of which show up once; 18% is in the top ten. The sample was CD4+ or CD8+ T cells sorted from blood, taken in a trial of the OX40 agonist ivuxolimab. These receptors were obtained from an adult with an advanced solid tumor such as melanoma, head and neck, liver or kidney cancer.

This clone is categorized as large. The J gene is TRBJ1-1, the V gene TRBV27; tentatively, D is TRBD1 (5 bases). The germline V gene encodes CDR1 MNHEY and CDR2 SMNVEV (reference sequence). The CDR3 length is 15 residues. The ends were cut back, 5 bases at V and 1 base at J, with 14 bases in the middle. The CDR3 loop reads CASSGGVAWNTEAFF. DNA for the CDR3: TGTGCCAGCAGTGGAGGGGTAGCATGGAACACTGAAGCTTTCTTT.

This clone was recorded a few times. The chain is built from TRBV4-2 and TRBJ2-7; no clear D gene. Germline CDR1 LGHNA, CDR2 YNFKEQ. Trimming pared 5 bases from V and 2 bases from J, leaving 13 bases between. There are 14 residues in the CDR3. The CDR3 region has the DNA TGTGCCAGCAGCAGGACGGCAATTCCCTACGAGCAGTACTTC. Amino acid sequence: CASSRTAIPYEQYF.

This chain connects TRBV27 to TRBJ2-4; D possibly uses TRBD1 or TRBD2 (5 bases each). The CDR3 totals 10 residues. Trimming shortened V by 10 bases and J by 8 bases, and 9 bases separated the two germline ends. The germline V gene has CDR1 MNHEY and CDR2 SMNVEV (reference sequence). The CDR3 bases are TGTGCCAACCTGGGGGACATTCAGTACTTC. This codes for CANLGDIQYF.

The chain uses TRBV29-1 and TRBJ1-1, with 9 bases aligning to TRBD1. This CDR3 is built from 14 residues. Germline CDR1 reads SQVTM; CDR2 reads ANQGSEA. After removal of 7 bases from V and 1 base from J, the junction contained 7 bases not matched to a gene. CDR3 sequence (DNA): TGCAGCGCCCCACTGGGACAGGGGAACACTGAAGCTTTCTTT. Translating gives CSAPLGQGNTEAFF.

This chain joins TRBV6-9 and TRBJ2-7; TRBD2 agrees at 13 bases. This CDR3 has 15 amino acids. Per the germline V gene, CDR1 is MNHGY and CDR2 is SVAAGI. The V and J ends lost 4 bases and 0 bases, in that order; junction bases with no gene match: 0. The CDR3 spells CASSWTSGSSYEQYF. CDR3 in DNA: TGTGCCAGCAGTTGGACTAGCGGGAGCTCCTACGAGCAGTACTTC.

The rearrangement joins TRBV27 to TRBJ2-1; 10 positions agree with TRBD1. The V gene's germline CDR1 is MNHEY and CDR2 SMNVEV (reference sequence). The junction had 3 bases not matched to a gene; V was cut back by 3 bases and J by 4 bases. The CDR3 is 15 amino acids. This CDR3 is CASSLGTGDYNEQFF. CDR3 DNA sequence: TGTGCCAGCAGTTTGGGGACAGGGGATTACAATGAGCAGTTCTTC.

This chain joins TRBV28 and TRBJ1-1; D call uncertain. Germline assignment: CDR1 MDHEN and CDR2 SYDVKM. Trimming stripped 2 bases from V and 8 bases from J, with 12 bases between. The CDR3 spans 13 residues. The DNA of the CDR3 is TGTGCCAGCAGTTTAATAGGGAGGTCGGAAGCTTTCTTT. Amino acid sequence: CASSLIGRSEAFF.

The CDR3 reads CASSVAGQGYGYTF. DNA of the CDR3: TGTGCCAGCAGCGTAGCTGGACAGGGCTATGGCTACACCTTC. V and J are TRBV9 and TRBJ1-2, with 8 positions matching TRBD1. Germline assignment: CDR1 SGDLS and CDR2 YYNGEE. Trimming at V came to 0 bases and at J to 4 bases, leaving 2 bases not matched to a gene. The CDR3 is made up of 14 amino acids.

This clone was seen a single time. The chain carries TRBV6-5 and TRBJ1-1; D gene unclear. Trimming removed 0 bases at V and 1 base at J, with 6 bases between. The CDR3 spans 14 residues. Germline V gene sequence: CDR1 MNHEY, CDR2 SVGAGI. The chain's CDR3 is CASSYSITNTEAFF. Written as DNA, the CDR3 is TGTGCCAGCAGTTACTCGATTACGAACACTGAAGCTTTCTTT.

V gene TRBV13 combines with J gene TRBJ2-1; 9 nucleotides match TRBD2. CDR1 is PRHDT, CDR2 FYEKMQ, per germline (reference sequence). Losses at the gene ends were 3 bases for V and 5 bases for J; bases not matched to a gene: 5. This CDR3 has 15 residues. The CDR3 protein is CASSFRLAGDNEQFF. The CDR3 DNA reads TGTGCCAGCAGCTTTAGATTAGCGGGGGACAATGAGCAGTTCTTC.

This clone came up once. V and J are TRBV27 and TRBJ1-5; no reliable D call. Germline-derived CDR1 and CDR2 are MNHEY and SMNVEV (reference sequence). The length of the CDR3 is 14 residues. Trimming shortened V by 5 bases and J by 2 bases, and 10 bases separated the two germline ends. CDR3 sequence (DNA): TGTGCCAGCAGTAGCCGGGGAGGCAATCAGCCCCAGCATTTT. Amino acid sequence: CASSSRGGNQPQHF.

The CDR3 nucleotides read TGTGCCAGCTCACCAGGGACGTACTACGAGCAGTACTTC. This gives the protein CASSPGTYYEQYF. The chain links TRBV18 to TRBJ2-7; D tentatively fits TRBD1 or TRBD2 (5 bases each). In germline, CDR1 is KGHSH, CDR2 LQKENI. V was cut by 2 bases and J by 3 bases, with 8 bases left in between. This CDR3 spans 13 amino acids.

This chain connects TRBV7-9 to TRBJ2-4; TRBD2 matches 7 bases. Germline V lookup: CDR1 SEHNR, CDR2 FQNEAQ (reference sequence). V dropped 5 bases and J dropped 7; count of bases not matched to a gene: 11. This CDR3 spans 15 amino acids. CDR3 coding DNA: TGTGCCAGCAGCATAGGGACTATGGACACTAACATTCAGTACTTC. This encodes CASSIGTMDTNIQYF.

This clone is medium-sized (0.01 to 0.1%) in the sample. The chain carries TRBV28 and TRBJ1-5; 7 bases are a match to TRBD1. The CDR3 is made up of 15 amino acids. V lost 5 bases and J lost 0; bases outside the gene matches: 4. Germline CDR1 and CDR2: MDHEN and SYDVKM. The CDR3 bases are TGTGCCAGCAGTCCCGGGACAGCTAGCAATCAGCCCCAGCATTTT. Translated, it gives CASSPGTASNQPQHF.

V and J are TRBV27 and TRBJ2-7; 10 nucleotides agree with TRBD1. The germline gives CDR1 MNHEY, CDR2 SMNVEV (reference sequence). The CDR3 is made up of 14 amino acids. The trim removed 2 bases at V and 4 bases at J, leaving 2 bases unmatched. Here the CDR3 reads CASSLRTGGYEQYF. The DNA of the CDR3 is TGTGCCAGCAGTTTAAGGACAGGGGGGTACGAGCAGTACTTC.

The chain has TRBV6-4 and TRBJ2-1; 11 nucleotides line up with TRBD2. CDR3 length: 16 residues. J gave up 5 bases and V 4 bases, and 7 bases lay outside the gene matches. Looked up from germline, CDR1 is MRHNA and CDR2 is SNTAGT. The DNA for the CDR3 is TGTGCCAGCAGTGCCTCAACTAGCGGGGGAAACAATGAGCAGTTCTTC. Protein sequence: CASSASTSGGNNEQFF.

This clone has only one observation. The V call is TRBV4-3, the J call TRBJ2-3; the D is unclear. CDR3 size: 16 residues. Germline CDR1 and CDR2: LGHNA and YSLEER. V lost 0 bases and J lost 2, with 12 bases in between. This CDR3 is CASSQDWVASTDTQYF. CDR3 bases: TGCGCCAGCAGCCAAGACTGGGTCGCGTCCACAGATACGCAGTATTTT.

The rearrangement links TRBV6-4 to TRBJ2-2; no definite D call. The germline V gene has CDR1 MRHNA and CDR2 SNTAGT. V lost 0 bases, J lost 4 bases, and 3 bases lay in between. CDR3 size: 13 residues. CDR3 bases: TGTGCCAGCAGTGACTCGACCACCGGGGAGCTGTTTTTT. This encodes CASSDSTTGELFF.

The chain employs TRBV5-1 and TRBJ2-5; D gene ambiguous. The CDR3 is 13 residues long. Germline loops: CDR1 SGHRS, CDR2 YFSETQ. Trimming pared 4 bases from V and 5 bases from J, leaving 12 bases between. The CDR3 region is CASSLSVKETQYF. CDR3 nucleotides: TGCGCCAGCAGCCTTTCAGTCAAGGAGACCCAGTACTTC.

The V gene is TRBV29-1, the J gene TRBJ2-1, with 11 positions matching TRBD2. CDR3 length: 17 residues. Germline loops: CDR1 SQVTM, CDR2 ANQGSEA. Germline trimming cut 3 bases from V and 7 bases from J; bases unmatched to any gene: 14. In nucleotides, the CDR3 is TGCAGCGTTGAGGGTGACCTAGCGGGAGGTCTCGATAATGAGCAGTTCTTC. It yields the protein CSVEGDLAGGLDNEQFF.

V gene TRBV7-1 combines with J gene TRBJ2-1; D remains unclear. TRBV7-1 carries the ORF label, with uncertain function. V gave up 6 bases and J gave up 8 bases, with 14 bases separating them. CDR3 length: 13 residues. DNA of the CDR3: TGTGCCAGCAGGTCCCCCCCGGATTATGAGCAGTTCTTC. It codes for CASRSPPDYEQFF.

This clone was seen a single time. A junction boundary mismatches the germline segment, possibly from a read error. This chain links TRBV11-2 with TRBJ2-7; 7 nucleotides match TRBD2. The CDR3 spans 15 residues. In germline, CDR1 is SGHAT, CDR2 FQNNGV. The CDR3 bases are TGCGCCAGCAGCCAAGATCTAGCGGAAACCTACGAGCAGTACTTC. As protein: CASSQDLAETYEQYF.

CDR3 in amino acids: CASRSSSTGELFF. The CDR3 nucleotides are TGTGCCAGCAGAAGTTCTAGCACCGGGGAGCTGTTTTTT. V and J are TRBV6-6 and TRBJ2-2; no firm D call. Trimming shortened V by 6 bases and J by 4 bases, and 9 bases separated the two germline ends. The CDR3 extends over 13 amino acids. CDR1 is MNHNY, CDR2 SVGAGI, per germline (reference sequence).